This T cell receptor beta chain is from a study of blood T cell repertoires in COVID-19. Authors' analysis steps: For nucleated cells, counts were estimated from reference gene primer amplification. Clones were sequenced by immunoSEQ multiplex PCR, and TCRdb holds only the in-frame ones, with some missing. V, J and clone size are those of that table, while D and trimming were read from the DNA. The repertoire holds approximately 500,000 clones, with nearly 90% as singletons. Enrollment of patients from Seattle took place during active infection, with longitudinal follow-up. This CDR3 is built from 14 residues. CDR1 MNHNY and CDR2 SVGAGI come from the germline V gene (reference sequence). V was pared by 6 bases and J by 8 bases, with 17 bases between.

This TCR was recovered from a man between 18 and 35 years old with COVID-19, enrolled during active disease. The chain is built from TRBV6-6 and TRBJ2-1, with D possibly matching TRBD2 (6 bases). The sequenced sample consisted of peripheral blood. The CDR3 is CASRTGTGDDEQFF. As DNA, the CDR3 is TGTGCCAGCAGAACCGGGACTGGGGACGATGAGCAGTTCTTC.